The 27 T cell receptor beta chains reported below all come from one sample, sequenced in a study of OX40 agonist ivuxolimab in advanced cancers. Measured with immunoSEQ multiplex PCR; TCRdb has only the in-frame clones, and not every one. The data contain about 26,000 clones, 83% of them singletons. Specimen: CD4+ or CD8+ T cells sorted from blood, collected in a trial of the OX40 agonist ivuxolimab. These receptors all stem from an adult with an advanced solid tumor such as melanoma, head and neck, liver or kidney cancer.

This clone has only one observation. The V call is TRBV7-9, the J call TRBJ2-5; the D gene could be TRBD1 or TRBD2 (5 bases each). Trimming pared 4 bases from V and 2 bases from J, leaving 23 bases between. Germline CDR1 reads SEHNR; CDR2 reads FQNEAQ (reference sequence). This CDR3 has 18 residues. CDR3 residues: CASSSDSSSRELQETQYF. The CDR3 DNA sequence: TGTGCCAGCAGCTCCGACTCCAGCAGCAGGGAGCTACAAGAGACCCAGTACTTC.

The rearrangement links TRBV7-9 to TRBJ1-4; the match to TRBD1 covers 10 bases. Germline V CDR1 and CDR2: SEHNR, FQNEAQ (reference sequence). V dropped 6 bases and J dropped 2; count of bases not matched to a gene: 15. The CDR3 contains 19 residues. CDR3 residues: CASSSPLPGQGRTNEKLFF. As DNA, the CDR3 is TGTGCCAGCAGTTCTCCGCTACCGGGACAGGGGAGGACTAATGAAAAACTGTTTTTT.

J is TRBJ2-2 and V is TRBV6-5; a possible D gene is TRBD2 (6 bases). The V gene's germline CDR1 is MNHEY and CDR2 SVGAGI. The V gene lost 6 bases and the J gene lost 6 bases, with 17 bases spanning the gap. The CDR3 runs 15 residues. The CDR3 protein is CASRFRDFSAGELFF. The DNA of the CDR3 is TGTGCCAGCAGGTTCCGGGACTTTAGTGCCGGGGAGCTGTTTTTT.

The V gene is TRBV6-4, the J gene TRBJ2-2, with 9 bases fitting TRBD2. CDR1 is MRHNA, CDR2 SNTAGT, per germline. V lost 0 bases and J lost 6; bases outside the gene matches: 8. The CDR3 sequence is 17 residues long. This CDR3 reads CASSDSSSGEGSGELFF. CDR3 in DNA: TGTGCCAGCAGTGACTCATCTAGCGGGGAGGGCTCCGGGGAGCTGTTTTTT.

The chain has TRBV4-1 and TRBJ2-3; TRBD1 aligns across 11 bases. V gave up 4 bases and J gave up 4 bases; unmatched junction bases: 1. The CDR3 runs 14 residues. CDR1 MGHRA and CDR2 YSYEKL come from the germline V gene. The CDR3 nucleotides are TGCGCCAGCAGCCCGGGACAGGGGGCAGATACGCAGTATTTT. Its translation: CASSPGQGADTQYF.

This CDR3 reads CASSDPGQRDGYTF. The DNA of the CDR3 is TGTGCCAGTAGCGACCCGGGACAAAGGGATGGCTACACCTTC. The chain carries TRBV19 and TRBJ1-2; weak D call: TRBD1 (6 bases). Germline V CDR1 and CDR2: LNHDA, SQIVND (reference sequence). V was pared by 6 bases and J by 6 bases, with 17 bases between. The CDR3 runs to 14 residues.

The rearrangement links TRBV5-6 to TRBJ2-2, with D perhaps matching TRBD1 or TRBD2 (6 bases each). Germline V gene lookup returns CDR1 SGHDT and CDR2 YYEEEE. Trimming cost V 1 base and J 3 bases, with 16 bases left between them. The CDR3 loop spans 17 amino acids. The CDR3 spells CASSLRLRGADTGELFF. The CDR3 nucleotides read TGTGCCAGCAGCTTGCGTTTAAGGGGGGCCGACACCGGGGAGCTGTTTTTT.

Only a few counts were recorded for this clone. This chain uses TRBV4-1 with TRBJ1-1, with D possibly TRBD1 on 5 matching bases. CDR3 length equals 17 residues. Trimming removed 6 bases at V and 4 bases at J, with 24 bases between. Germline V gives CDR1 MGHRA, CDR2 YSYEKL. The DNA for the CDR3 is TGCGCCAGCAGTCGATACCCCGCGACTCAGGGTCTCACTGAAGCTTTCTTT. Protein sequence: CASSRYPATQGLTEAFF.

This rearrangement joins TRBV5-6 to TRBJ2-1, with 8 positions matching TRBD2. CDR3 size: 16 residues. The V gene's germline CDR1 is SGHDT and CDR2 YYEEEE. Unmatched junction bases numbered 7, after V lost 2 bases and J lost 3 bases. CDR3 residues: CASSFRSGGNYNEQFF. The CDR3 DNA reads TGTGCCAGCAGCTTTCGCAGCGGGGGCAACTACAATGAGCAGTTCTTC.

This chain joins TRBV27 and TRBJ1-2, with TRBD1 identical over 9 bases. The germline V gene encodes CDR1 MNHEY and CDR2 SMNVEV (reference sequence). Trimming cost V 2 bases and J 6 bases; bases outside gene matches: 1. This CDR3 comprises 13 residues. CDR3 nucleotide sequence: TGTGCCAGCAGTTTAGGGACAGGGAATGGCTACACCTTC. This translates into CASSLGTGNGYTF.

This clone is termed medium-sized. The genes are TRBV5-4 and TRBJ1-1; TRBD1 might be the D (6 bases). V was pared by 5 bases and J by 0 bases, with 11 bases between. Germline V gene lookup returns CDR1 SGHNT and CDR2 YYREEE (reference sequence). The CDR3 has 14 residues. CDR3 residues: CASRPGTLNTEAFF. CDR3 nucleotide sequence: TGTGCCAGCAGACCCGGGACACTGAACACTGAAGCTTTCTTT.

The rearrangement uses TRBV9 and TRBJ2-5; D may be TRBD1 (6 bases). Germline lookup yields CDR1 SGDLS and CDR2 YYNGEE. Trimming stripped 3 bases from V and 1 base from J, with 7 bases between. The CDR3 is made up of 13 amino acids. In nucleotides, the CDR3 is TGTGCCAGCAGCGGGACAGCCCAAGAGACCCAGTACTTC. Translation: CASSGTAQETQYF.

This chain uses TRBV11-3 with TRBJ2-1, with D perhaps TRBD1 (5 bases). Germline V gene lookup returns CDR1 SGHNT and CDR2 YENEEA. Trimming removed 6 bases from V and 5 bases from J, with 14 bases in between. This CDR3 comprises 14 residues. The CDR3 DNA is TGTGCCAGCAGTCTCCAGGGTCCCAACAATGAGCAGTTCTTC. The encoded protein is CASSLQGPNNEQFF.

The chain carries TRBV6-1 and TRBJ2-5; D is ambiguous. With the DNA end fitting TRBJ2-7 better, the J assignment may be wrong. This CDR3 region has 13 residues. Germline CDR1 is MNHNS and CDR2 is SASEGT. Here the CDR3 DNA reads TGTGCCAGCAGTGACCTCCTAAATTACGAGCAGTACTTC. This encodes CASSDLLNYEQYF.

The CDR3 region has the DNA TGTGCCAGTAGGGGGTACAATGAGCAGTTCTTC. Its protein is CASRGYNEQFF. The chain joins TRBV19 to TRBJ2-1; D is undetermined. The CDR3 totals 11 residues. Trimming pared 6 bases from V and 4 bases from J, leaving 4 bases between. Germline loops: CDR1 LNHDA, CDR2 SQIVND (reference sequence).

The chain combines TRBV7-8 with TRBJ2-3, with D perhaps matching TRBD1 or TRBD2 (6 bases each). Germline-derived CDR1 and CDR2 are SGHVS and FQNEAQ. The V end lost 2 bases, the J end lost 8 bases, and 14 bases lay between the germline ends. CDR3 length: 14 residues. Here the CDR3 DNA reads TGTGCCAGCAGCTTAAGGACAGCCGGGGGTACGCAGTATTTT. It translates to CASSLRTAGGTQYF.

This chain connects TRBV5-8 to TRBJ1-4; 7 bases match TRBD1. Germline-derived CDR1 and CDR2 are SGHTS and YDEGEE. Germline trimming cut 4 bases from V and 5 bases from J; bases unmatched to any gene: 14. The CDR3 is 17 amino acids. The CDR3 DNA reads TGTGCCAGCAGCACCGGGACAGCCATGGGATTAAATGAAAAACTGTTTTTT. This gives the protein CASSTGTAMGLNEKLFF.

The CDR3 sequence is CASSATVESNQPQHF. The CDR3 region has the DNA TGTGCCAGCAGCGCGACAGTGGAAAGCAATCAGCCCCAGCATTTT. The V gene is TRBV5-6, the J gene TRBJ1-5, with TRBD1 as a possible D gene (5 bases). This CDR3 contains 15 residues. Deletions cut 4 bases from V and 1 base from J, with 12 bases between. In germline, CDR1 is SGHDT, CDR2 YYEEEE.

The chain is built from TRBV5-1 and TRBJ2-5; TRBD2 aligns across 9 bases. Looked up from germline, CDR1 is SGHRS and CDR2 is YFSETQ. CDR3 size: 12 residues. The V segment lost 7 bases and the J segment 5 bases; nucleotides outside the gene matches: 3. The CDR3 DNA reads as TGCGCCAGCGGTGGGACTAGCGAGACCCAGTACTTC. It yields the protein CASGGTSETQYF.

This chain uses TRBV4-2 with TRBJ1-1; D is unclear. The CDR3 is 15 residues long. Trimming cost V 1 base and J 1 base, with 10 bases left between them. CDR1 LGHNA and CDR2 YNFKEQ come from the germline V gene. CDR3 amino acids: CASSQVAGANTEAFF. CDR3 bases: TGTGCCAGCAGCCAAGTGGCGGGAGCGAACACTGAAGCTTTCTTT.

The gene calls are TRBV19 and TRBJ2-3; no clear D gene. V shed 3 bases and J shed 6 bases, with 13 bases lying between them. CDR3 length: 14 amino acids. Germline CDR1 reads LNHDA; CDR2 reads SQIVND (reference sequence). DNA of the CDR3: TGTGCCAGTAGTATGGGGAATCAGGTTGATACGCAGTATTTT. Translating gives CASSMGNQVDTQYF.

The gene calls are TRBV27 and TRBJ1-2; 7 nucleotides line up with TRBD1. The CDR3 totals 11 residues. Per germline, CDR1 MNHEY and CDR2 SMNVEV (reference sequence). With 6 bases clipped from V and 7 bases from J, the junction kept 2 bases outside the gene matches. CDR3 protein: CASSQGVGYTF. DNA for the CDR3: TGTGCCAGCAGCCAGGGGGTTGGCTACACCTTC.

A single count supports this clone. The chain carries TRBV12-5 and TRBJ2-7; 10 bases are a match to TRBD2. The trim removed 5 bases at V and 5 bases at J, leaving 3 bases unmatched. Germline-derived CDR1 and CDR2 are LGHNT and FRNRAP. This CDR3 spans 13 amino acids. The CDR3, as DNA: TGTGCTAGTGGTGCCGGGACTAGCGACGAGCAGTACTTC. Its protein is CASGAGTSDEQYF.

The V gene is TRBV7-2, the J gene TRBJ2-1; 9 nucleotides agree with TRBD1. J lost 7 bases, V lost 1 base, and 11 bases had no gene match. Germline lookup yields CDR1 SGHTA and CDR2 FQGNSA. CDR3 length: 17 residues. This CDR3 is CASSLGPGTGLSNEQFF. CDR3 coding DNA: TGTGCCAGCAGCTTAGGTCCCGGGACAGGGTTAAGTAATGAGCAGTTCTTC.

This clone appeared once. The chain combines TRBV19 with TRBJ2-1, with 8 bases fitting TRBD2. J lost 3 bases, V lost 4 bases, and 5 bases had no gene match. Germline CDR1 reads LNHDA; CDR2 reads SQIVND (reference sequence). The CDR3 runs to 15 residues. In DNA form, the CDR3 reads TGTGCCAGTAGTAGGAGTAGCGGGATCTACAATGAGCAGTTCTTC. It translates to CASSRSSGIYNEQFF.

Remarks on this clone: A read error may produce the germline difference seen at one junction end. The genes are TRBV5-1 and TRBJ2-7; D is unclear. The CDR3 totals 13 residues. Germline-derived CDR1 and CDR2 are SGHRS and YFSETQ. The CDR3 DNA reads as TGTGCCAGCAGCTTGGACCTAACCTACGAGCAGTACTTC. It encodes CASSLDLTYEQYF. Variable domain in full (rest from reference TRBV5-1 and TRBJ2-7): KAGVTQTPRYLIKTRGQQVTLSCSPISGHRSVSWYQQTPGQGLQFLFEYFSETQRNKGNFPGRFSGRQFSNSRSEMNVSTLELGDSALYLCASSLDLTYEQYFGPGTRLTVT.

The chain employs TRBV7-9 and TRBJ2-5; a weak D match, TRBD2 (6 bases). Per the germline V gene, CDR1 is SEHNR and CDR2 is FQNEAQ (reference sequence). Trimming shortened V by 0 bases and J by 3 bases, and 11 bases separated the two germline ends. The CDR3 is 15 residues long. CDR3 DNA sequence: TGTGCCAGCAGCTTAGCTGGAGCGGGCAAAGAGACCCAGTACTTC. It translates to CASSLAGAGKETQYF.